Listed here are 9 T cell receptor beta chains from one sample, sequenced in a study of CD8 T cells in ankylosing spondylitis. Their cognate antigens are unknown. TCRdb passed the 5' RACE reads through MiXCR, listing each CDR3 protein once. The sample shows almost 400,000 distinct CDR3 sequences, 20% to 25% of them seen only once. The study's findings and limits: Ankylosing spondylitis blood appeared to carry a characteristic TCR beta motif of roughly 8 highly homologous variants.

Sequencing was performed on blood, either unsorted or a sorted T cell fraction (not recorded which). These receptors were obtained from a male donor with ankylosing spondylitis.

CDR3 in amino acids: CASSKGDSSYNEQFF. In DNA, the CDR3 is TGTGCCAGCAGCAAAGGGGACAGCTCCTACAATGAGCAGTTCTTC. The chain links TRBV11-3 to TRBJ2-1, with TRBD1 identical over 7 bases. Germline values: CDR1 SGHNT, CDR2 YENEEA. Losses at the gene ends were 5 bases for V and 0 bases for J; bases not matched to a gene: 4. The CDR3 is 15 amino acids.

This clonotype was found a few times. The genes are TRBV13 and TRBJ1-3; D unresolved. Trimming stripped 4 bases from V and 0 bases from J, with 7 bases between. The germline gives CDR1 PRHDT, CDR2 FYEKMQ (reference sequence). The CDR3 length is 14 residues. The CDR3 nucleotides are TGTGCCAGCAGCTCCCCGTTCTCTGGAAACACCATATATTTT. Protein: CASSSPFSGNTIYF.

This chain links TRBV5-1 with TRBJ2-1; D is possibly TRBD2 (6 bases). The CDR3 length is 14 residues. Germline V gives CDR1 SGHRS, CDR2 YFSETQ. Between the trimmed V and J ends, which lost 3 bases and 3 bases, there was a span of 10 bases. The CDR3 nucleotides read TGCGCCAGCAGCTGGGGGGTTAGCTACAATGAGCAGTTCTTC. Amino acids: CASSWGVSYNEQFF.

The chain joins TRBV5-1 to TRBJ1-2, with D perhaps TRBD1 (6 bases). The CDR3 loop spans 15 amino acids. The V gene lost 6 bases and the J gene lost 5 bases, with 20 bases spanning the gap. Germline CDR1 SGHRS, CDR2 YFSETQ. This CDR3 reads CASTGGGLGMYGYTF. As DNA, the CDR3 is TGCGCCAGCACCGGAGGGGGGTTAGGGATGTATGGCTACACCTTC.

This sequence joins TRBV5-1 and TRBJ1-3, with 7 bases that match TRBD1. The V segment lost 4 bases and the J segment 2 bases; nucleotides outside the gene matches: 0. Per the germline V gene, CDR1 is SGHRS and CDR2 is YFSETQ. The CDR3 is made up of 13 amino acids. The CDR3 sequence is CASSGTAGNTIYF. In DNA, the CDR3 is TGCGCCAGCAGCGGGACAGCTGGAAACACCATATATTTT.

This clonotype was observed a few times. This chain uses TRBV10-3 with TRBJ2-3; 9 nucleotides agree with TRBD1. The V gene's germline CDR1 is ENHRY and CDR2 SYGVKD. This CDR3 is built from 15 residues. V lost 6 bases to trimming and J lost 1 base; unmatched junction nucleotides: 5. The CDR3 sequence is CAIRTDRGGTDTQYF. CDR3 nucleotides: TGTGCCATCAGGACGGACAGGGGCGGCACAGATACGCAGTATTTT.

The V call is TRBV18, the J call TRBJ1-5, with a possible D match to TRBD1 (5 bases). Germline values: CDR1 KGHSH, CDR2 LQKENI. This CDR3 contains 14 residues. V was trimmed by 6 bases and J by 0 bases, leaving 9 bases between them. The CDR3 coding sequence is TGTGCCAGCTCGAAGACAGATAGCAATCAGCCCCAGCATTTT. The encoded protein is CASSKTDSNQPQHF.

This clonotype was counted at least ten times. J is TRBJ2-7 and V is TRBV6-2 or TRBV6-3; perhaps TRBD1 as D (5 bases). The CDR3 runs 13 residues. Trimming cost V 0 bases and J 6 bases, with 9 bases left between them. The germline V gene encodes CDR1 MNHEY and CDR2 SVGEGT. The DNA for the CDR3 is TGTGCCAGCAGTTACTCGAAGGGGTTCGAGCAGTACTTC. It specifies CASSYSKGFEQYF.

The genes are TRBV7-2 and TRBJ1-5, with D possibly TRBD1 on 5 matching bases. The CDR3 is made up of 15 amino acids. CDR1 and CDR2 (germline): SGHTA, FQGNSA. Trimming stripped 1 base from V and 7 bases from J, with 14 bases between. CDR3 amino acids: CASSLEGPGWQPQHF. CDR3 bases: TGTGCCAGCAGCTTAGAAGGTCCAGGGTGGCAGCCCCAGCATTTT.